The text below deals with one T cell receptor beta chain. Its antigen is as yet unknown. J lost 7 bases, V lost 5 bases, and 18 bases had no gene match. The CDR3 consists of 17 residues. The sample originates from a study of T cell repertoires in cytomegalovirus infection. TCRdb used MiXCR to reprocess the reads, holding one entry per CDR3 protein. The table has 200,000 to 250,000 distinct CDR3 sequences, 35% to 45% seen once. Findings and caveats of the study: Clonotypes of TCR beta that were HLA-C-restricted and CMV-specific dominated the ex vivo response.

This clonotype was sampled from a human donor in good health (CMV status not recorded). Some clones in this sample may be carry-over from other donors' samples. Sample: CD8+ T cells from cultured PBMCs, taken from culture after CMV antigen stimulation. J is TRBJ2-7 and V is TRBV12-3 or TRBV12-4, with 9 bases that match TRBD1. This CDR3 reads CASSLSGTGYKTNEQYF. The CDR3 DNA sequence: TGTGCCAGCAGTCTCTCCGGGACAGGGTATAAAACTAATGAGCAGTACTTC.